The rows below give T cell receptor beta chains drawn from one sample of a study of T cell responses to AZD1222 COVID-19 vaccine. The assay was immunoSEQ multiplex PCR, and TCRdb's table has in-frame clones only and misses some. The repertoire holds around 150,000 clones, with 80% to 95% as singletons. The specimen comprised peripheral blood, sampled 28 days after the second AZD1222 dose. Every receptor here comes from an adult who received the AZD1222 COVID-19 vaccine. The conserved cysteine and the conserved F or W are not part of the CDR3 here.

TRBJ1-6,TRBV4-3,ASSPRTRTPNSPLH
TRBJ1-5,TRBV7-9,ASAGQNNQPQH
TRBJ1-6,TRBV7-8,ASSLTQGSLSPLH
TRBJ2-1,TRBV3-1/TRBV3-2,ASSPPLPPPPEQF
TRBJ2-7,TRBV6-5,ASSYGGVDYEQY
TRBJ2-1,TRBV14,ASSARDSPYNEQF
TRBJ1-2,TRBV10-3,AINRDRGNYGYT
TRBJ2-1,TRBV6-2/TRBV6-3,ASSLRTEYNEQF
TRBJ1-5,TRBV27,ASSFQYNSVQH
TRBJ2-1,TRBV7-2,ASRPSGRVDNEQF
TRBJ2-7,TRBV11-2,ASSFPGTATYEQY
TRBJ2-5,TRBV6-4,ASRTGLAGDLQETQY
TRBJ1-1,TRBV9,ASSVRQNTEAF
TRBJ2-3,TRBV4-3,ASSQVGGRSTDTQY
TRBJ2-3,TRBV3-1/TRBV3-2,ASSRAPGASTDTQY
TRBJ2-2,TRBV3-1/TRBV3-2,ASRPGLAGTGELF
TRBJ1-6,TRBV11-2,ASSAGRSAH
TRBJ2-3,TRBV7-8,ASSLYLSGTSGITSTDTQY
TRBJ1-1,TRBV19,ASSPLTGPEAF
TRBJ1-1,TRBV21-1,ASSKTVWVMNTEAF
TRBJ2-7,TRBV19,ASSPSGRPYEQY
TRBJ1-2,TRBV7-8,ASSLGEHRLGGNYGYT
TRBJ1-6,TRBV4-3,ASSRGGVESPLH
TRBJ2-1,TRBV18,ASSPNTDSYNEQF
TRBJ2-5,TRBV24-1,ATSDFGVGTQY
TRBJ2-2,TRBV3-1/TRBV3-2,ASSQVSTGNTGELF
TRBJ2-7,TRBV9,ASSPAGREQY
TRBJ2-1,TRBV2,ASRLDGQGRQF
TRBJ1-1,TRBV28,ASGRRGQGSTEAF
TRBJ1-5,TRBV28,ASTTGRSSNQPQH
TRBJ2-3,TRBV24-1,ATSDTEIAGGNTDTQY
TRBJ2-3,TRBV7-9,ASSRDITDTQY
TRBJ1-2,TRBV5-1,ASSLEPGYYGYT